This paragraph reports one T cell receptor beta chain. As originally analysed: Estimation of nucleated cell counts was performed using reference gene primer amplification. The assay was immunoSEQ multiplex PCR, and TCRdb's table has in-frame clones only and misses some. The V and J calls and clone size come from that table; D and trimming were worked out from the DNA. The sample includes roughly 300,000 clones, 86% of them seen just once. The data were taken from a study of blood T cell repertoires in COVID-19. Study-level information: Sites in the United States, Italy and Spain provided acute and convalescent COVID-19 samples. T cells, B-cell-depleted T cells, or PBMCs provided the cDNA or gDNA that served as material.

Germline V gene lookup returns CDR1 LNHDA and CDR2 SQIVND (reference sequence). The CDR3 contains 18 residues. Trimming stripped 7 bases from V and 4 bases from J, with 25 bases between. This TCR derives from a woman in her fifties or sixties with acute or convalescent COVID-19. Material: peripheral blood. The chain has TRBV19 and TRBJ2-2; possible D gene TRBD2, 6 bases. The CDR3 DNA is TGTGCCAGTAATACCGGCGATGTTGGGGCGGGATTCACCGGGGAGCTGTTTTTT. Protein product: CASNTGDVGAGFTGELFF.